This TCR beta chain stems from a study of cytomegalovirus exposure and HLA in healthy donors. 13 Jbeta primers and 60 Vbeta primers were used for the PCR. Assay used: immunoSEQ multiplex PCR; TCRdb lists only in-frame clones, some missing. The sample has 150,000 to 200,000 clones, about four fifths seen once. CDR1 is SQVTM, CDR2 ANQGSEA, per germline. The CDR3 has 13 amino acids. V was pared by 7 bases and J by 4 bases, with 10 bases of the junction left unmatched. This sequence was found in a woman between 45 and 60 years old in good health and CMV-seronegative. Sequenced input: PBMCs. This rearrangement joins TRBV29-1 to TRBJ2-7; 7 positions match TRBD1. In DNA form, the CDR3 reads TGCAGCGCCCAACGGGACAGTGGGTACGAGCAGTACTTC. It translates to CSAQRDSGYEQYF.